This T cell receptor beta chain was sequenced for a study of T-cell memory formation after mild COVID-19. Study at large: In these data, TCR clusters were largely donor specific.

TCRdb recomputed calls from the 5' RACE reads with MiXCR, one row per CDR3 protein. The sample shows some 100,000 distinct CDR3 sequences, around 10% of them seen only once. The sample holds a few counts of this clonotype. The CDR3 has 13 residues. Germline-derived CDR1 and CDR2 are ENHRY and SYGVKD. With V trimmed by 8 bases and J by 3 bases, 4 bases remained unmatched. The TCR comes from a man aged 18 to 29 who had mild COVID-19 (a few samples of this study predate the infection). Cell type and time point are not known. The V and J genes are TRBV10-3 and TRBJ2-3; 8 bases match TRBD2. Sequenced input: PBMCs or a T cell subset sorted from them (not recorded which). The CDR3 protein is CAISTSETDTQYF. CDR3 nucleotide sequence: TGTGCCATCTCGACTAGCGAGACAGATACGCAGTATTTT.